The subject of this entry is one T cell receptor (beta chain). Its antigen is not known. J was trimmed by 4 bases and V by 6 bases; bases with no gene match: 5. The CDR3 spans 15 residues. Germline lookup yields CDR1 SEHNR and CDR2 FQNEAQ (reference sequence). The treatment: approximately nine-day PBMC culture with coronavirus spike peptide pools or control peptides (ViraFEST assay). The data were taken from a study of vaccination and CD4 T cells after COVID-19. Study-level information: A CEFX pool, an HIV-1 Nef pool, or no peptide went to control cultures.

Cultured CD4+ T cell DNA underwent sequencing with the Oncomine TCR Beta short-read assay. TCRdb reprocessed the PCR reads via MiXCR and lists one record per CDR3 protein. The sample shows around 22,000 distinct CDR3 sequences, approximately 32% of them seen only once. The J gene is TRBJ2-3, the V gene TRBV7-9, with 12 bases fitting TRBD2. The receptor comes from a human donor with COVID-19. The sample comprised cultured CD4+ T cells from blood. The CDR3 here is CASRTSGGRADTQYF. As DNA, the CDR3 is TGTGCCAGCAGGACTAGCGGGGGTCGTGCAGATACGCAGTATTTT.